This T cell receptor beta chain was obtained from a study of shared clonotypes between healthy human individuals. Trimming shortened V by 5 bases and J by 6 bases, and 14 bases separated the two germline ends. This CDR3 comprises 13 residues. The germline gives CDR1 MDHEN, CDR2 SYDVKM. The protocol was immunoSEQ multiplex PCR, while the TCRdb copy is restricted to in-frame clones and leaves out a portion. The table has roughly 530,000 clones, approximately 95% seen once. The chain has TRBV28 and TRBJ2-7; D is possibly TRBD1 or TRBD2 (5 bases each). What was sequenced was naive CD4+ T cells sorted from blood. The sample's subset: CD45RA+ positively selected. The TCR sequence derives from a young woman in good health. CDR3 sequence: CASSRDRPSEQYF. The CDR3 DNA follows: TGTGCCAGCAGTCGGGACCGCCCCAGCGAGCAGTACTTC.